This TCR beta chain was sequenced during a study of cytomegalovirus exposure and HLA in healthy donors. Study summary: Ancestry clustering placed roughly four fifths of roughly 400 genotyped donors in the Caucasian-associated cluster.

As for this clone: No antigen is known for it.

It was healthy bone marrow donors who served as donors. Researchers ran the PCR with 60 Vbeta and 13 Jbeta primers. TCRdb's table, derived via immunoSEQ multiplex PCR, lists solely in-frame clones and lacks some. The table has roughly 150,000 clones, 80% to 90% seen once. Study-level results: An apparent linkage of common viral pathogens to several of the most significant clusters emerged in a later analysis.

This CDR3 contains 15 residues. Losses at the gene ends were 4 bases for V and 2 bases for J; bases not matched to a gene: 6. Germline lookup yields CDR1 LNHDA and CDR2 SQIVND (reference sequence). The specimen was PBMCs. This receptor was obtained from a male donor in good health and CMV-seronegative. The rearrangement uses TRBV19 and TRBJ1-1; TRBD1 aligns across 8 bases. The CDR3 DNA reads as TGTGCCAGTAGTAGTCGGGACAGGTCCAACACTGAAGCTTTCTTT. This sequence encodes CASSSRDRSNTEAFF.